The 6 T cell receptor beta chains below all came from one sample that was sequenced in a study of blood T cell repertoires in COVID-19 (TCRdb year 2020). Library preparation was by the immunoSEQ multiplex PCR assay. The table was pulled from immuneACCESS by TCRdb, which kept in-frame rearrangements only. Such tables lose some clones; where checked, under half of the loss comes from unresolved V genes, and the rest has no known cause. Within this sample are about 150,000 clones, with about 86% of them counted one time only. The ten largest clones take up just over 9% of the sample. Sample: PBMCs or T cells enriched from blood (not recorded which). These receptor sequences come from a man over 45 who had recovered from COVID-19.

The DNA of the CDR3 is TGTGCCATCAGTGGGGAGACAGGTGATGGCAATCAGCCCCAGCATTTT. As protein: CAISGETGDGNQPQHF. The chain has TRBV10-3 and TRBJ1-5, with D possibly being TRBD1 (6 bases). CDR3 size: 16 residues. The V gene's germline CDR1 is ENHRY and CDR2 SYGVKD. V was clipped by 4 bases and J by 2 bases, with 15 bases between them.

The V gene is TRBV15, the J gene TRBJ2-7, with a weak D call TRBD1 (7 bases). CDR3 length: 16 amino acids. V dropped 0 bases and J dropped 7 bases, with 19 bases sitting between them. Germline CDR1 is LNHNV and CDR2 is YYDKDF (reference sequence). CDR3 amino acids: CATSRDPRQGGREQYF. DNA for the CDR3: TGTGCCACCAGCAGAGATCCTCGACAGGGAGGAAGGGAGCAGTACTTC.

The V and J genes are TRBV11-2 and TRBJ2-2, with 11 bases aligning to TRBD1. The CDR3 spans 16 residues. With 2 bases clipped from V and 6 bases from J, the junction kept 5 bases outside the gene matches. Germline CDR1 SGHAT, CDR2 FQNNGV. CDR3 nucleotides: TGTGCCAGCAGCTTATCCGGGACAGGGGGATCCGGGGAGCTGTTTTTT. This encodes CASSLSGTGGSGELFF.

The chain uses TRBV6-5 and TRBJ2-7; possible D gene TRBD1, 6 bases. The length of the CDR3 is 12 residues. Trimming took off 6 bases at V and 3 bases at J, with 9 bases between the two ends. Germline loops: CDR1 MNHEY, CDR2 SVGAGI. The CDR3 DNA sequence: TGTGCCAGCAGCGTACAGGGCTACGAGCAGTACTTC. This encodes CASSVQGYEQYF.

The chain carries TRBV28 and TRBJ1-2, with 7 bases lining up with TRBD1. The V and J ends lost 8 bases and 4 bases, in that order; junction bases with no gene match: 4. From germline, CDR1 is MDHEN and CDR2 SYDVKM. The CDR3 sequence is 12 residues long. CDR3 DNA: TGTGCCAGCTTCGGGACAGCCTATGGCTACACCTTC. The encoded protein is CASFGTAYGYTF.

The chain uses TRBV27 and TRBJ2-3; TRBD2 might be the D (5 bases). Germline CDR1 MNHEY, CDR2 SMNVEV (reference sequence). The CDR3 is 14 residues long. Trimming took 6 bases from V and 4 from J, leaving 14 bases between them. Written as DNA, the CDR3 is TGTGCCAGCAGCATTGGACTCGCTCCAGATACGCAGTATTTT. Protein product: CASSIGLAPDTQYF.